This T cell receptor beta chain was recovered during a study of T cell repertoires in cytomegalovirus infection. At the level of the study: CMV epitopes that were recently identified and HLA-C-restricted were used alongside well-studied HLA-B-restricted ones. In public TCR beta signatures, there were indications of both CMV infection and matching HLA type. Overall study findings and caveats: The ex vivo response was dominated by HLA-C-restricted CMV-specific TCR beta clonotypes.

From the reads, TCRdb called clonotypes with MiXCR, one entry per CDR3 protein. The repertoire consists of 140,000 to 150,000 distinct CDR3 sequences, with approximately 30% occurring once and the leading ten covering around 50%. Concerning this clonotype: Its antigen is not identified.

This material consisted of CD8+ T cells from cultured PBMCs, taken from culture after CMV antigen stimulation. The clonotype originates from a human donor in good health (CMV status not recorded). Some clones in this sample may be carry-over from other donors' samples.

The CDR3 is CASSFFRGTGVGDEQFF. The CDR3 bases are TGTGCCAGCAGCTTTTTTAGGGGGACCGGCGTGGGTGATGAGCAGTTCTTC. This sequence joins TRBV7-2 and TRBJ2-1; D possibly corresponds to TRBD1 (6 bases). The V and J ends lost 3 bases and 8 bases respectively, with 23 bases between them. The CDR3 spans 17 residues. CDR1 is SGHTA and CDR2 is FQGNSA in the germline V gene.